What follows describes a single T cell receptor (beta chain). The antigen is undetermined. Vbeta (60) and Jbeta (13) primers were used in the PCR. Clones were read by immunoSEQ multiplex PCR, and TCRdb kept only the in-frame ones, dropping some. The sample has fewer than 200,000 clones. The entry originates in a study of cytomegalovirus exposure and HLA in healthy donors. Germline lookup yields CDR1 KGHSY and CDR2 FQNENV. This CDR3 comprises 17 residues. Trimming removed 0 bases from V and 0 bases from J, with 12 bases in between. Notes on the study in general: Reportedly, a later analysis found an Asian-associated ancestry cluster had fewer N-insertions than the approximately 670-donor mean. Common viral pathogens seemed to be connected with several of the most significant clusters, according to a later analysis.

Material: PBMCs. The clonotype comes from a man aged 25-40 years in good health and CMV-seronegative. The rearrangement links TRBV16 to TRBJ2-1, with D unclear. The chain's CDR3 is CASSQSSRQSSYNEQFF. The CDR3 DNA is TGTGCCAGCAGCCAATCTTCCAGGCAGAGCTCCTACAATGAGCAGTTCTTC.